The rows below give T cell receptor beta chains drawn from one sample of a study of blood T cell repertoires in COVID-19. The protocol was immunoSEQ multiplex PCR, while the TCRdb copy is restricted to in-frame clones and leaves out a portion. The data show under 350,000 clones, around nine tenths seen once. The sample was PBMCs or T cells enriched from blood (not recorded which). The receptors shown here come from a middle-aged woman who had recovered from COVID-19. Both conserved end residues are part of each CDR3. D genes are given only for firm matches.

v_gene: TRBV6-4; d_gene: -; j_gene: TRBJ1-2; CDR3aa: CASSVSPGIGYGYTF
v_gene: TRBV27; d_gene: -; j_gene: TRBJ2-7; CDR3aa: CASSHLLASASYEQYF
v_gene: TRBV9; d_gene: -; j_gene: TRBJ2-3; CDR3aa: CASSVGGQTDTQYF
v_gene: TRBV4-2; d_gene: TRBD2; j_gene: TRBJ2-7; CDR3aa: CASSQPRLGREDYEQYF
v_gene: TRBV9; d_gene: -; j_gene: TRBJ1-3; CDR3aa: CASTGGGTPSSGNTIYF
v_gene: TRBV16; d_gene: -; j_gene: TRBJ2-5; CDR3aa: CASSHDRTLQETQYF
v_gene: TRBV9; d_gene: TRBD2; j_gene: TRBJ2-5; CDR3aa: CASSLAGGEETQYF
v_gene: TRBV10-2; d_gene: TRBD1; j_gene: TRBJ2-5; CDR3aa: CASREQGIGSRETQYF
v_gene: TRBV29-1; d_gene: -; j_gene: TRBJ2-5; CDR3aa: CSGRRGLQETQYF
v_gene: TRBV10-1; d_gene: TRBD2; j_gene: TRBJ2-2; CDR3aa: CASSDSERAGGATGELFF
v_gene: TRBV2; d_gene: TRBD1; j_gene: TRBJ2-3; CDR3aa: CASTGERGFRGDTQYF
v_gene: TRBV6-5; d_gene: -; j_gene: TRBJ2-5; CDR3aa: CASSQTKETQYF
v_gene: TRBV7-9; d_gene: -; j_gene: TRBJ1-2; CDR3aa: CASSSYTGTNYGYTF
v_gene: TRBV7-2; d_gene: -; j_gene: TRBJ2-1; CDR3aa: CASSSHLVLTNNEQFF
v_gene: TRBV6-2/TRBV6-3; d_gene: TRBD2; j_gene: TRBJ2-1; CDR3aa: CASSYPPGLATPLMYTEQFF
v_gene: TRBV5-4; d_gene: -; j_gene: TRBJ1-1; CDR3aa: CASREQVNTEAFF
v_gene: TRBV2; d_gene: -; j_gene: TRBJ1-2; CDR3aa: CASSENGGKGYGYTF
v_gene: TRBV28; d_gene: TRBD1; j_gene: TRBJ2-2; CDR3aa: CASSSDREIANTGELFF
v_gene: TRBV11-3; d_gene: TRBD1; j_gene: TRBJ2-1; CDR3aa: CASSRQGFYNEQFF
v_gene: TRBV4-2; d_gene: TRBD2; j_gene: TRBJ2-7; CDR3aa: CASSQRAGSLYEQYF
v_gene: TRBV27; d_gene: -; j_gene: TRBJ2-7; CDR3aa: CASSKTERIHEQYF
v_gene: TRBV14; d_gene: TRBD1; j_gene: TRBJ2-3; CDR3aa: CASSPDRATDTQYF
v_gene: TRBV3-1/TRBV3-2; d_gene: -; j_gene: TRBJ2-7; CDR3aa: CASSQRRGYGTYEQYF
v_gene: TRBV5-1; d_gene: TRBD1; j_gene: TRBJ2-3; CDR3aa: CASSLRSGTQRTGGRGTQYF
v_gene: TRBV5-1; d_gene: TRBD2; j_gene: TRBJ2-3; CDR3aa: CASSPRTSGNTDTQYF
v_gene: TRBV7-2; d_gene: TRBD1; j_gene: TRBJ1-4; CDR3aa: CASSLNRGSWEKLFF